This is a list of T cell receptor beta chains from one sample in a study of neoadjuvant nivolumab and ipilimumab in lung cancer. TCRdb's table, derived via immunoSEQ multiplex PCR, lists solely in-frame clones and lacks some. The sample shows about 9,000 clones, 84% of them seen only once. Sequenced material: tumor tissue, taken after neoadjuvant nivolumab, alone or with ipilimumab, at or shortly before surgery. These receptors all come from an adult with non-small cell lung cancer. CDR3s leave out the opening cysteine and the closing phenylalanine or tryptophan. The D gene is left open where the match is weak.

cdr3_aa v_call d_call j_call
ASSIGQSYEQY TRBV27 - TRBJ2-7
ASSREAGGGYT TRBV4-2 - TRBJ1-2
ASREGTQRYT TRBV19 - TRBJ1-2
ASSLGWIGGTEAF TRBV5-5 - TRBJ1-1
ASSFLSNSPLH TRBV11-2 - TRBJ1-6
ASSYGLGPGGNKQF TRBV6-5 - TRBJ2-1
ASSLDTDREYNEQF TRBV5-1 TRBD1 TRBJ2-1
ASSLASGGNIQY TRBV10-2 TRBD2 TRBJ2-4
ASSSNTDTQY TRBV28 - TRBJ2-3
ASRLGGGSTDTQY TRBV13 TRBD2 TRBJ2-3
ASSSLIRGGQGFNEQF TRBV5-1 TRBD1 TRBJ2-1
ASSLDKGGSPLH TRBV11-2 - TRBJ1-6
ASSLDIRDSTGYT TRBV5-1 TRBD1 TRBJ1-2
ASSALERWGIQY TRBV9 - TRBJ2-4
ASSLRGDQPQH TRBV7-2 - TRBJ1-5
ASSGWAYNEQF TRBV11-2 - TRBJ2-1
AISPQKGAYGYT TRBV10-3 - TRBJ1-2
ASSRGTSGWDTQY TRBV5-4 TRBD2 TRBJ2-3
ASSAQGYSNQPQH TRBV7-2 - TRBJ1-5
ASSRGGNTGELF TRBV6-5 - TRBJ2-2
ASSLDPDSYYGYT TRBV11-2 - TRBJ1-2
ASSLWLAGTGEQF TRBV5-6 TRBD2 TRBJ2-1
ASSYGVRTSGNTIY TRBV6-5 - TRBJ1-3
ASSYSITANEKLF TRBV27 - TRBJ1-4
ASSLPPHRASYNEQF TRBV5-6 - TRBJ2-1
ATSRGIGMGDNEQF TRBV15 - TRBJ2-1
ASSVSSEQY TRBV2 - TRBJ2-7
ASSLGGIQETQY TRBV5-1 - TRBJ2-5
ASSVTGVSDEQY TRBV6-5 TRBD1 TRBJ2-7
ASSPGYGTLYTDTQY TRBV7-3 - TRBJ2-3
ASSQSISASYNEQF TRBV4-1 - TRBJ2-1
ASSEQGVYYGYT TRBV6-5 TRBD1 TRBJ1-2
ASSLGQGDMNTEAF TRBV5-1 TRBD1 TRBJ1-1
ASSYLPGQGNVGGQPQH TRBV5-5 TRBD1 TRBJ1-5
ASGPGQSFYGYT TRBV12-5 - TRBJ1-2
ASSFAGGFTDTQY TRBV14 TRBD1 TRBJ2-3
ASSLGPMGTEAF TRBV5-4 - TRBJ1-1
ASSSTGGDGVRAF TRBV5-5 TRBD1 TRBJ1-1